Below are 18 T cell receptor beta chains sequenced from a single sample in a study of graft-versus-host responses after intestinal transplantation. The protocol was immunoSEQ multiplex PCR, while the TCRdb copy is restricted to in-frame clones and leaves out a portion. The top ten hold approximately 1.4% of the sample, which has around 21,000 clones, about 41% seen once. The authors seeded about 200,000 CFSE-labeled responder cells together with about 200,000 irradiated stimulator cells tagged with violet dye. Sample: alloreactive CD8+ T cells from a mixed lymphocyte reaction culture, taken before transplantation. Subset here: CFSE-low proliferating T cells sorted from roughly six-day pre-transplant mixed lymphocyte reaction (GvH or HvG direction). Every receptor here comes from a human patient who was an organ donor for intestinal transplantation.

The V and J genes are TRBV20-1 and TRBJ1-1; weak D call: TRBD1 (5 bases). This CDR3 has 11 residues. V was clipped by 2 bases and J by 6 bases, with 7 bases between them. Germline V gene lookup returns CDR1 DFQATT and CDR2 SNEGSKA (reference sequence). The CDR3 loop is CSARRGPEAFF. The CDR3 DNA is TGCAGTGCTAGAAGGGGACCTGAAGCTTTCTTT.

In its sample, this clone was seen a few times. This rearrangement joins TRBV6-1 to TRBJ1-5; 9 nucleotides match TRBD1. Germline V lookup: CDR1 MNHNS, CDR2 SASEGT. V lost 7 bases, J lost 4 bases, and 2 bases stayed unmatched. The CDR3 runs to 13 residues. The CDR3 DNA is TGTGCCAGCAATGACAGGGGGAATCAGCCCCAGCATTTT. Amino acid sequence: CASNDRGNQPQHF.

The chain has TRBV4-1 and TRBJ2-1, with D maybe TRBD2 (5 bases). CDR1 MGHRA and CDR2 YSYEKL come from the germline V gene. The CDR3 has 17 residues. V was cut by 1 base and J by 2 bases, with 15 bases left in between. The CDR3 sequence: CASSQVSLGGPYNEQFF. For the CDR3, the DNA is TGCGCCAGCAGCCAAGTTAGCCTTGGAGGTCCCTACAATGAGCAGTTCTTC.

This clone was counted a few times. The chain has TRBV5-8 and TRBJ2-6; no definite D call. The CDR3 is 17 residues long. V dropped 0 bases and J dropped 0 bases, with 10 bases sitting between them. Germline values: CDR1 SGHTS, CDR2 YDEGEE. CDR3 coding DNA: TGTGCCAGCAGCTTGGATTTGCGGTCCTCTGGGGCCAACGTCCTGACTTTC. Its translation is CASSLDLRSSGANVLTF.

DNA for the CDR3: TGTGCCAGCCATATCAGGGTTCGTCGGTCCGAGCAGTACTTC. It is translated as CASHIRVRRSEQYF. The chain has TRBV27 and TRBJ2-7, with D perhaps TRBD1 (5 bases). This CDR3 has 14 amino acids. Trimming took off 8 bases at V and 6 bases at J, with 20 bases between the two ends. The germline gives CDR1 MNHEY, CDR2 SMNVEV (reference sequence).

This sequence joins TRBV7-9 and TRBJ2-1, with D possibly being TRBD2 (6 bases). V was clipped by 4 bases and J by 8 bases, with 18 bases between them. The CDR3 consists of 15 residues. Germline assignment: CDR1 SEHNR and CDR2 FQNEAQ (reference sequence). The CDR3 DNA is TGTGCCAGCAGCTCCGCGGGATCCCTGATCGATGAGCAGTTCTTC. It is translated as CASSSAGSLIDEQFF.

By share of the sample, this clone is medium-sized. The chain joins TRBV4-1 to TRBJ2-7, with D perhaps TRBD2 (7 bases). The CDR3 length is 15 residues. The germline V gene has CDR1 MGHRA and CDR2 YSYEKL. The V and J ends lost 1 base and 4 bases respectively, with 14 bases between them. Here the CDR3 reads CASSQVGQRDYEQYF. Here the CDR3 DNA reads TGCGCCAGCAGCCAAGTCGGACAGCGGGATTACGAGCAGTACTTC.

The V call is TRBV5-4, the J call TRBJ2-1, with D possibly TRBD2 on 5 matching bases. The CDR3 runs 15 residues. Trimming shortened V by 1 base and J by 10 bases, and 18 bases separated the two germline ends. CDR1 is SGHNT and CDR2 is YYREEE in the germline V gene (reference sequence). CDR3 region: CASSLSGVGVGEQFF. CDR3 in DNA: TGTGCCAGCAGCTTGAGCGGAGTTGGGGTCGGAGAGCAGTTCTTC.

This clone was detected a few times. CDR3 sequence reads: CASSPGIYYEQYF. CDR3 bases: TGTGCCAGCAGCCCGGGGATATACTACGAGCAGTACTTC. This chain links TRBV7-6 with TRBJ2-7; TRBD2 might be the D (5 bases). This CDR3 has 13 amino acids. Trimming took off 5 bases at V and 3 bases at J, with 11 bases between the two ends. Germline V gene data show CDR1 as SGHVS and CDR2 as FNYEAQ.

This chain joins TRBV4-1 and TRBJ2-3; either TRBD1 or TRBD2 may supply D (5 bases each). Germline V gives CDR1 MGHRA, CDR2 YSYEKL. The CDR3 has 15 amino acids. V was shortened by 4 bases and J by 2 bases, with 13 bases between the two germline ends. This CDR3 reads CASSRAEGHTDTQYF. CDR3 DNA sequence: TGCGCCAGCAGCCGAGCCGAGGGGCACACAGATACGCAGTATTTT.

The rearrangement links TRBV9 to TRBJ2-5; 9 bases map to TRBD2. V was clipped by 3 bases and J by 7 bases; unmatched bases: 10. This CDR3 is 15 amino acids long. Germline V gene lookup returns CDR1 SGDLS and CDR2 YYNGEE. CDR3 protein: CASSAGASGVATQYF. In DNA, the CDR3 is TGTGCCAGCAGCGCCGGGGCTAGCGGGGTAGCGACCCAGTACTTC.

This clone was seen more than once but under ten times. This chain links TRBV11-2 with TRBJ2-1, with D tentatively TRBD1 or TRBD2 (5 bases each). The CDR3 totals 15 residues. The V and J ends lost 1 base and 8 bases respectively, with 15 bases between them. The germline V gene has CDR1 SGHAT and CDR2 FQNNGV. The CDR3 loop reads CASSLAGPGVDEQFF. As DNA, the CDR3 is TGTGCCAGCAGCTTAGCGGGGCCCGGGGTGGATGAGCAGTTCTTC.

The gene calls are TRBV5-5 and TRBJ2-2; D remains unclear. V lost 2 bases and J lost 0, with 8 bases in between. Germline values: CDR1 SGHKS, CDR2 YYEKEE (reference sequence). CDR3 length: 15 residues. CDR3 in amino acids: CASSFEFANTGELFF. The CDR3 DNA reads as TGTGCCAGCAGCTTCGAGTTCGCGAACACCGGGGAGCTGTTTTTT.

CDR3 sequence reads: CASSQRDRLYGYTF. CDR3 nucleotides: TGCGCCAGCAGCCAAAGGGACAGGCTCTATGGCTACACCTTC. This chain connects TRBV4-1 to TRBJ1-2, with 8 nucleotides matching TRBD1. CDR3 length: 14 amino acids. Germline CDR1 is MGHRA and CDR2 is YSYEKL. Trimming cost V 2 bases and J 4 bases; bases outside gene matches: 3.

The gene calls are TRBV6-5 and TRBJ1-2, with D possibly matching TRBD1 (5 bases). The CDR3 totals 13 residues. V was shortened by 6 bases and J by 4 bases, with 12 bases between the two germline ends. Germline lookup yields CDR1 MNHEY and CDR2 SVGAGI. The CDR3 DNA sequence: TGTGCCAGCAGGGCCGGGGGAAGCTATGGCTACACCTTC. Its protein is CASRAGGSYGYTF.

The chain employs TRBV27 and TRBJ2-1, with 8 bases matching TRBD2. This CDR3 spans 15 amino acids. V lost 3 bases and J lost 3; bases outside the gene matches: 4. Germline V gene data show CDR1 as MNHEY and CDR2 as SMNVEV (reference sequence). The CDR3 DNA is TGTGCCAGCAGTTTCCAGCGGGAGATCTACAATGAGCAGTTCTTC. Translated: CASSFQREIYNEQFF.

The rearrangement joins TRBV9 to TRBJ2-4, with TRBD2 matching over 10 bases. Per the germline V gene, CDR1 is SGDLS and CDR2 is YYNGEE. The CDR3 loop spans 15 amino acids. After removal of 0 bases from V and 6 bases from J, the junction contained 3 bases not matched to a gene. The CDR3 loop reads CASSVASGGGNIQYF. The CDR3 coding sequence is TGTGCCAGCAGCGTAGCTAGCGGGGGCGGAAACATTCAGTACTTC. Full variable domain (rest looked up from reference TRBV9 and TRBJ2-4): DSGVTQTPKHLITATGQRVTLRCSPRSGDLSVYWYQQSLDQGLQFLIQYYNGEERAKGNILERFSAQQFPDLHSELNLSSLELGDSALYFCASSVASGGGNIQYFGAGTRLSVL.

CDR3 region: CATLDTSNYGYTF. The CDR3 nucleotides read TGTGCCACCCTAGACACTTCTAACTATGGCTACACCTTC. This chain joins TRBV6-1 and TRBJ1-2, with unresolved D. CDR3 length: 13 amino acids. Trimming removed 10 bases from V and 0 bases from J, with 12 bases in between. CDR1 and CDR2 from the germline V gene are MNHNS and SASEGT.